This T cell receptor beta chain was sequenced during a study of cytomegalovirus exposure and HLA in healthy donors. Study-level results: The study recorded 160 or so TCR beta chains that were cytomegalovirus-associated. Sequencing likely produced, as an artifact, a cluster of highly shared sequence variants.

On this clone itself: Its target is not known.

13 Jbeta primers and 60 Vbeta primers were used for the PCR. How the authors handled the data: In a later analysis, the count reached some 83 million unique TCR beta chains, with about 12 million shared. Produced via immunoSEQ multiplex PCR; TCRdb's table is partial and in-frame only. V and J calls and clone size are those listed in that table; D and trimming were worked out from the DNA. The sample shows 95,000 to 150,000 clones, more than 60% of them seen only once. V gave up 9 bases and J gave up 0 bases; unmatched junction bases: 9. Germline CDR1 is SGHKS and CDR2 is YYEKEE (reference sequence). The CDR3 is 15 amino acids.

This sequence originates from a middle-aged woman in good health and CMV-seropositive. The chain has TRBV5-5 and TRBJ1-3, with 7 bases aligning to TRBD1. Sequenced material: PBMCs. CDR3 loop: CATTRGGSSGNTIYF. The CDR3 nucleotides read TGTGCCACCACCCGAGGGGGCAGCTCTGGAAACACCATATATTTT.